Listed below are T cell receptor beta chains from one sample, sequenced in a study of monozygotic twins with cystic fibrosis. The data were produced by immunoSEQ multiplex PCR, yet TCRdb's version contains in-frame clones alone and is incomplete. The table shows tens of thousands of clones, with about 87% occurring only once. Sequencing was carried out using blood. The source of these receptors is a girl aged 2 to 10 with cystic fibrosis. CDR3s include the opening cysteine and the closing phenylalanine or tryptophan. Fields, in order: J gene, D gene, clone size, V gene, CDR3 protein, CDR3 DNA. A D gene is named only where the DNA matches it firmly. The size entry is marked missing in some rows and otherwise reads once, few, many or a size class.

TRBJ1-6 - few TRBV9 CASSAGTVYNSPLHF TGTGCCAGCAGCGCCGGGACGGTCTATAATTCACCCCTCCACTTT
TRBJ1-2 - - TRBV5-6 CASSQGGAVGYGYTF TGTGCCAGCAGCCAAGGGGGAGCTGTTGGCTATGGCTACACCTTC
TRBJ1-2 - - TRBV15 CATSRTDRRNYGYTF TGTGCCACCAGCAGGACGGACAGAAGAAACTATGGCTACACCTTC
TRBJ2-6 TRBD2 - TRBV5-4 CASSMGLAGPLSGANVLTF TGTGCCAGCAGCATGGGGCTAGCGGGGCCTCTCTCTGGGGCCAACGTCCTGACTTTC
TRBJ1-1 - - TRBV27 CASGRVTEAFF TGTGCCAGCGGACGGGTCACTGAAGCTTTCTTT
TRBJ1-6 TRBD1 - TRBV9 CASSTSGTGINSPLHF TGTGCCAGCAGCACTTCCGGGACAGGGATCAATTCACCCCTCCACTTT
TRBJ2-7 - - TRBV2 CASSEVAGVYEQYF TGTGCCAGCAGTGAAGTTGCTGGAGTCTACGAGCAGTACTTC
TRBJ1-1 - - TRBV21-1 CASSPRDRGPTEAFF TGTGCCAGCAGCCCCCGGGACAGGGGGCCCACTGAAGCTTTCTTT
TRBJ1-4 TRBD1 - TRBV2 CASSLGQINEKLFF TGTGCCAGCAGCTTGGGACAGATTAATGAAAAACTGTTTTTT
TRBJ2-1 TRBD1 - TRBV5-4 CASSFPTGAYNEQFF TGTGCCAGCAGCTTCCCGACAGGGGCTTACAATGAGCAGTTCTTC
TRBJ1-2 TRBD1 - TRBV4-1 CASSQDHPGRTGNGYTF TGCGCCAGCAGCCAAGATCACCCCGGAAGGACAGGGAATGGCTACACCTTC
TRBJ1-6 - - TRBV15 CATSRTGSRGSPLHF TGTGCCACCAGCAGAACCGGGTCTCGTGGCTCACCCCTCCACTTT
TRBJ2-5 - - TRBV18 CASSPFPGARGTQYF TGTGCCAGCTCACCATTCCCAGGGGCCCGAGGGACCCAGTACTTC
TRBJ1-2 - - TRBV29-1 CSVTNEPTAGYGYTF TGCAGCGTAACCAACGAACCGACAGCGGGGTATGGCTACACCTTC
TRBJ2-3 TRBD2 - TRBV5-6 CASSFERGDGTDTQYF TGTGCCAGCAGCTTCGAGCGGGGGGACGGCACAGATACGCAGTATTTT
TRBJ1-3 - - TRBV2 CASSARGATGNTIYF TGTGCCAGCAGCGCGAGGGGGGCAACTGGAAACACCATATATTTT
TRBJ1-1 - - TRBV2 CASSEWQFTEAFF TGTGCCAGCAGTGAGTGGCAGTTCACTGAAGCTTTCTTT
TRBJ1-1 - - TRBV4-1 CASSQGQLNTEAFF TGCGCCAGCAGCCAAGGGCAGTTGAACACTGAAGCTTTCTTT
TRBJ2-7 TRBD1 - TRBV27 CASSFDRDYEQYF TGTGCCAGCAGTTTTGACAGGGACTACGAGCAGTACTTC
TRBJ2-7 - - TRBV30 CAWKSRGALYEQYF TGTGCCTGGAAGAGTCGCGGGGCCCTCTACGAGCAGTACTTC
TRBJ2-7 TRBD1 - TRBV7-9 CASSSSDRGLSYEQYF TGTGCCAGCAGCTCTAGTGACAGGGGGCTTAGCTACGAGCAGTACTTC
TRBJ2-5 TRBD2 - TRBV7-6 CASSFDVAGGLQETQYF TGTGCCAGCAGCTTTGATGTAGCGGGGGGACTCCAAGAGACCCAGTACTTC
TRBJ1-5 TRBD1 - TRBV5-1 CASSATGGNQPQHF TGCGCCAGCAGTGCCACAGGGGGCAATCAGCCCCAGCATTTT
TRBJ1-4 - - TRBV30 CAWSGRTGTEKLFF TGTGCCTGGAGTGGGAGGACGGGTACCGAAAAACTGTTTTTT
TRBJ2-3 TRBD2 - TRBV4-3 CASSQGGGGGYVTDTQYF TGCGCCAGCAGCCAAGGAGGTGGCGGGGGGTACGTCACAGATACGCAGTATTTT
TRBJ2-7 - - TRBV7-9 CASGSGYHYEQYF TGTGCCAGCGGATCGGGATATCACTACGAGCAGTACTTC
TRBJ2-7 - - TRBV5-1 CASSFMSHTVGGTYEQYF TGCGCCAGCAGCTTTATGTCCCACACGGTCGGAGGGACATACGAGCAGTACTTC
TRBJ2-1 - - TRBV21-1 CASSKRRGGYNEQFF TGTGCCAGCAGCAAGAGGCGGGGGGGCTACAATGAGCAGTTCTTC
TRBJ1-2 - - TRBV10-3 CAISESTVDGYTF TGTGCCATCAGTGAGTCCACGGTCGATGGCTACACCTTC
TRBJ1-1 - - TRBV5-4 CASSLVHSNTEAFF TGTGCCAGCAGCTTGGTACACTCGAACACTGAAGCTTTCTTT
TRBJ2-3 - - TRBV20-1 CSAPLGDRQYF TGCAGTGCCCCCCTAGGGGATAGGCAGTATTTT
TRBJ2-7 - - TRBV21-1 CASSKGCEGPWVAGGPRMPYEQYF TGTGCCAGCAGCAAAGGTTGTGAGGGCCCTTGGGTAGCGGGGGGGCCCAGGATGCCCTACGAGCAGTACTTC
TRBJ2-3 - few TRBV11-1 CASSDRGRGTDTQYF TGTGCCAGCAGCGACAGAGGGCGCGGCACAGATACGCAGTATTTT
TRBJ1-1 - few TRBV21-1 CASSNVGQVNTEAFF TGTGCCAGCAGCAATGTAGGACAGGTCAACACTGAAGCTTTCTTT
TRBJ2-1 - - TRBV7-2 CASSVDPLDEQFF TGTGCCAGCAGCGTAGACCCTTTGGATGAGCAGTTCTTC
TRBJ2-7 - few TRBV7-8 CASSTWTGPDEQYF TGTGCCAGCAGCACGTGGACCGGGCCGGACGAGCAGTACTTC
TRBJ1-2 TRBD1 few TRBV19 CASIGRTGAGYTF TGTGCCAGTATCGGGAGGACAGGGGCTGGCTACACCTTC
TRBJ1-1 - - TRBV4-3 CASSLGGLNTEAFF TGCGCCAGCAGCCTTGGGGGCTTGAACACTGAAGCTTTCTTT
TRBJ1-2 - few TRBV18 CASSRDLANYGYTF TGTGCCAGCTCACGGGACTTAGCTAACTATGGCTACACCTTC
TRBJ2-3 - once TRBV13 CASSYPGTPLGTDTQYF TGTGCCAGCAGCTATCCCGGGACTCCTCTAGGCACAGATACGCAGTATTTT
TRBJ2-3 - - TRBV18 CASSPPRTGSWTDTQYF TGTGCCAGCTCACCACCCCGGACGGGAAGTTGGACAGATACGCAGTATTTT
TRBJ1-1 - - TRBV7-2 CASSLERTSEAFF TGTGCCAGCAGCTTAGAAAGGACATCTGAAGCTTTCTTT
TRBJ1-2 TRBD1 - TRBV9 CASSHGTGFNNYGYTF TGTGCCAGCAGCCATGGGACAGGATTCAATAACTATGGCTACACCTTC
TRBJ2-3 TRBD1 - TRBV6-5 CASSLDRSTDTQYF TGTGCCAGCAGCCTGGACAGGAGCACAGATACGCAGTATTTT
TRBJ1-6 - - TRBV7-9 CASSSGTANSPLHF TGTGCCAGCAGCAGCGGGACGGCAAATTCACCCCTCCACTTT
TRBJ1-3 - - TRBV6-1 CASSERRAGNTIYF TGTGCCAGCAGTGAACGAAGGGCTGGAAACACCATATATTTT
TRBJ1-5 - - TRBV6-6 CASSYGKEFQPQHF TGTGCCAGCAGTTACGGAAAAGAGTTTCAGCCCCAGCATTTT
TRBJ1-3 - - TRBV6-1 CASQPGSGNTIYF TGTGCCAGCCAACCCGGTTCTGGAAACACCATATATTTT
TRBJ2-5 - - TRBV4-2 CASSHGNQETQYF TGTGCCAGCAGCCACGGAAATCAAGAGACCCAGTACTTC
TRBJ2-1 - - TRBV7-9 CASSLEGASEQFF TGTGCCAGCAGCTTAGAGGGCGCTTCGGAGCAGTTCTTC
TRBJ2-3 - - TRBV7-2 CASSLVDAGANTQYF TGTGCCAGCAGCTTAGTTGATGCAGGGGCGAATACGCAGTATTTT
TRBJ2-1 TRBD2 - TRBV29-1 CSVEDGGLAGGRRYNEQFF TGCAGCGTTGAAGACGGAGGACTAGCGGGGGGCCGTCGGTACAATGAGCAGTTCTTC
TRBJ1-2 - - TRBV6-1 CASGTPNYGYTF TGTGCCAGCGGGACACCCAACTATGGCTACACCTTC
TRBJ1-1 - - TRBV20-1 CSARALPEAFF TGCAGTGCTAGGGCCCTTCCTGAAGCTTTCTTT
TRBJ1-2 - - TRBV10-3 CAISESTANYGYTF TGTGCCATCAGTGAGTCGACAGCTAACTATGGCTACACCTTC
TRBJ2-3 - - TRBV4-2 CASSQRAVNTDTQYF TGTGCCAGCAGCCAAAGAGCGGTAAACACAGATACGCAGTATTTT
TRBJ2-3 - - TRBV27 CASSLSTPDTQYF TGTGCCAGCAGTTTATCGACCCCAGATACGCAGTATTTT
TRBJ2-3 - - TRBV27 CAIGTPSTDTQYF TGTGCCATCGGGACTCCAAGCACAGATACGCAGTATTTT
TRBJ1-4 - - TRBV4-1 CASSQDRLIPGRGATNEKLFF TGCGCCAGCAGCCAAGATAGATTGATCCCCGGAAGAGGGGCAACTAATGAAAAACTGTTTTTT